The 5 T cell receptor beta chains listed next were all sequenced from one sample in a study of blood T cell repertoires in COVID-19. Here immunoSEQ multiplex PCR was the method, and the copy in TCRdb shows in-frame clones only, minus some. The sample records 55,000 to 70,000 clones, more than 70% being singletons. Sequenced input: peripheral blood. Receptor source: a man in his sixties with acute or convalescent COVID-19.

DNA of the CDR3: TGTGCCATCAGTGAGTCGAGGGGACAGGGGGCTGTACGAGGCTACACCTTC. Translation: CAISESRGQGAVRGYTF. V usage is TRBV10-3 and J usage is TRBJ1-2; 12 bases agree with TRBD1. The germline V gene has CDR1 ENHRY and CDR2 SYGVKD. Losses at the gene ends were 0 bases for V and 8 bases for J; bases not matched to a gene: 10. This CDR3 region has 17 residues.

The chain combines TRBV28 with TRBJ1-5; 9 bases are shared with TRBD1. CDR1 is MDHEN, CDR2 SYDVKM, per germline. V gave up 6 bases and J gave up 2 bases; unmatched junction bases: 2. This CDR3 is built from 14 residues. CDR3 nucleotides: TGTGCCAGCAGCCGGACAGGGGGCAATCAGCCCCAGCATTTT. It codes for CASSRTGGNQPQHF.

The CDR3 nucleotides read TGTGCCAGCAGCCCCGGAGGAAGCTCCTACGAGCAGTACTTC. Protein product: CASSPGGSSYEQYF. V and J are TRBV7-3 and TRBJ2-7, with D possibly matching TRBD2 (5 bases). CDR1 and CDR2 from the germline V gene are SGHTA and FQGTGA. Deletions cut 5 bases from V and 0 bases from J, with 11 bases between. The CDR3 runs to 14 residues.

The rearrangement joins TRBV5-6 to TRBJ1-5, with a possible D match to TRBD1 (6 bases). The CDR3 length is 16 residues. V was cut by 4 bases and J by 6 bases, with 20 bases left in between. CDR1 and CDR2 from the germline V gene are SGHDT and YYEEEE. CDR3: CASSQRGTLFPQPQHF. CDR3 bases: TGTGCCAGCAGCCAAAGGGGGACACTTTTTCCTCAGCCCCAGCATTTT.

The rearrangement links TRBV5-4 to TRBJ2-3; perhaps TRBD1 as D (5 bases). From germline, CDR1 is SGHNT and CDR2 YYREEE (reference sequence). This CDR3 spans 15 amino acids. V was pared by 0 bases and J by 2 bases, with 10 bases between. In nucleotides, the CDR3 is TGTGCCAGCAGCTTGGATGGACATTCCACAGATACGCAGTATTTT. Its translation: CASSLDGHSTDTQYF.